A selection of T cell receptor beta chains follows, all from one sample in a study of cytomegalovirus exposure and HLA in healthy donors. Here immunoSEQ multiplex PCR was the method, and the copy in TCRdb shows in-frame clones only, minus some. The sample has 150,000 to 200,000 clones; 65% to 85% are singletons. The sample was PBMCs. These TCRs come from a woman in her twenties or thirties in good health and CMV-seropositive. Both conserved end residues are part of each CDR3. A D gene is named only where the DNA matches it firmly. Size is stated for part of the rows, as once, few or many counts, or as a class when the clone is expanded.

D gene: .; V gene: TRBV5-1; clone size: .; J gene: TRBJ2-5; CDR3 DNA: TGCGCCAGCGGGGATTACAGGTTCCAAGAGACCCAGTACTTC; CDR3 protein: CASGDYRFQETQYF
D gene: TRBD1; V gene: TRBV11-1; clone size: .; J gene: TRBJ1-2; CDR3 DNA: TGTGCCAGCAGCCCCAGGACAGGGAGAGGCTATGGCTACACCTTC; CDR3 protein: CASSPRTGRGYGYTF
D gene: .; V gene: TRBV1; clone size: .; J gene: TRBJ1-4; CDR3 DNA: TGCACCAGCAGCCTCCACAGGGGGCGAGCTGAAAAACTGTTTTTT; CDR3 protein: CTSSLHRGRAEKLFF
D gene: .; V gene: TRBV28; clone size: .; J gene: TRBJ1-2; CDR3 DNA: TGTGCCAGCAGACCGCCGGGGGGGGCCTATGGCTACACCTTC; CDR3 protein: CASRPPGGAYGYTF
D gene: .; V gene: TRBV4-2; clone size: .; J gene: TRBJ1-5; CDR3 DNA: TGTGCCAGCAGCCAAGACAGTCAGCCCCAGCATTTT; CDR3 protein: CASSQDSQPQHF
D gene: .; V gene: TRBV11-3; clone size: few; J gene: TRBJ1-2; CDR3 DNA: TGTGCCAGCAGCTTAGAGAGGGCCTATGGCTACACCTTC; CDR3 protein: CASSLERAYGYTF
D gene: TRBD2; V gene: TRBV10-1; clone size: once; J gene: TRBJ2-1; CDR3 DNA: TGCGCCAGCAGCCAGGGACTAGCGGAGCCATACAATGAGCAGTTCTTC; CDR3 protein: CASSQGLAEPYNEQFF
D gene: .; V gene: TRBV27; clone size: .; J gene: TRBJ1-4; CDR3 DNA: TGTGCCAGCAGGCGATCTGTCACGGAGGCGACTAATGAAAAACTGTTTTTT; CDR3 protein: CASRRSVTEATNEKLFF
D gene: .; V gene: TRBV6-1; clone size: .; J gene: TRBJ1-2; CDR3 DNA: TGTGCCAGCAGTGTGTTGGACAGAAACAATGGCTACACCTTC; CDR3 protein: CASSVLDRNNGYTF
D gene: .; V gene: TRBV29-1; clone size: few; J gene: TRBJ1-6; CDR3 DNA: TGCAGCGTTGTGGAGGGGCTGGCGAAAAATTCACCCCTCCACTTT; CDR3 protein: CSVVEGLAKNSPLHF
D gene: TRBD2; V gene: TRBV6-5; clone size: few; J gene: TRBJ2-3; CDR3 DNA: TGTGCCAGCAGTTTAGCGGGGGAAGATACGCAGTATTTT; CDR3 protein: CASSLAGEDTQYF